A selection of T cell receptor beta chains follows, all from one sample in a study of human T cells and chemical hapten exposure. Each CDR3 protein gets one entry after TCRdb re-called the RACE reads with MiXCR. The sample holds some 350,000 distinct CDR3 sequences, around 7% seen once. The sample consisted of whole blood, taken in connection with sensitization to the hapten diphenylcyclopropenone (DPC). Receptors originate from a woman younger than 30 with alopecia areata. Some clones in this sample may be carry-over from other donors' samples. CDR3s include the opening cysteine and the closing phenylalanine or tryptophan. Each record gives: J gene, D gene, clone size, V gene, CDR3 DNA, CDR3 protein. The D gene is left open where the match is weak. Clone sizes are given selectively: once, few, many, or a class where the clone is expanded.

>TRBJ1-1|-|few|TRBV2
TGTGCCAGCAGTGAACGGGGAGCCGATATGAACACTGAAGCTTTCTTT
CASSERGADMNTEAFF
>TRBJ2-7|-|few|TRBV7-3
TGTGCCAGCAGCCCCTCAGCAGATACATACTACGAGCAGTACTTC
CASSPSADTYYEQYF
>TRBJ2-3|-|few|TRBV5-5
TGTGCCAGCAGCTTAGGCCCGGACTCAGATACGCAGTATTTT
CASSLGPDSDTQYF
>TRBJ1-4|-|few|TRBV13
TGTGCCAGCAGCTTAGGACCCTCAACTAATGAAAAACTGTTTTTT
CASSLGPSTNEKLFF
>TRBJ2-7|-|-|TRBV15
TGTGCCACCAGCAGAGGGACGGACGAGCAGTACTTC
CATSRGTDEQYF
>TRBJ2-3|-|few|TRBV5-1
TGCGCCAGCAGATTGCTAAGGAACACAGATACGCAGTATTTT
CASRLLRNTDTQYF
>TRBJ1-4|-|many|TRBV20-1
TGCAGTGCTAGAGATCGAGACAGGTCTTGGTCTAATGAAAAACTGTTTTTT
CSARDRDRSWSNEKLFF
>TRBJ1-2|-|few|TRBV27
TGTGCCAGCAGGGAAATAGGGAGACTTAACTATGGCTACACCTTC
CASREIGRLNYGYTF
>TRBJ1-1|-|few|TRBV27
TGTGCCAGCACCGGGGGGGGTATGAACACTGAAGCTTTCTTT
CASTGGGMNTEAFF
>TRBJ1-6|-|-|TRBV6-5
TGTGCCAGCACCGCCGGGAGCCCTCCTAATTCACCCCTCCACTTT
CASTAGSPPNSPLHF
>TRBJ2-3|-|few|TRBV7-9
TGTGCCAGCAGCCCCAACGGGCGCGATACGCAGTATTTT
CASSPNGRDTQYF